These 11 T cell receptor beta chains share one sample of origin, sequenced in a study of blood T cell repertoires in COVID-19. Clones were read by immunoSEQ multiplex PCR, and TCRdb kept only the in-frame ones, dropping some. Of some 70,000 clones in the sample, over 70% are singletons; the top ten hold just over 8%. The specimen sequenced was peripheral blood. These receptors originate from a man aged 50-60 years with active COVID-19.

The rearrangement links TRBV6-2 or TRBV6-3 to TRBJ2-1, with D possibly matching TRBD2 (7 bases). This CDR3 has 17 residues. Trimming took off 5 bases at V and 4 bases at J, with 21 bases between the two ends. Germline CDR1 reads MNHEY; CDR2 reads SVGEGT. CDR3 sequence reads: CASSPSGGLAIYNEQFF. CDR3 in DNA: TGTGCCAGCAGTCCCTCCGGGGGGCTAGCGATTTACAATGAGCAGTTCTTC.

This clone was found once. V gene TRBV6-5 combines with J gene TRBJ2-1; 8 nucleotides agree with TRBD1. The V gene's germline CDR1 is MNHEY and CDR2 SVGAGI. CDR3 length: 14 amino acids. V lost 6 bases and J lost 6; bases outside the gene matches: 7. The DNA for the CDR3 is TGTGCCAGCAGAGGCCCAACAGGGGGCAATGAGCAGTTCTTC. Residues: CASRGPTGGNEQFF.

This clone has only a few counts. The chain carries TRBV27 and TRBJ1-2, with TRBD1 identical over 9 bases. The CDR3 runs 14 residues. The junction had 1 base not matched to a gene; V was cut back by 1 base and J by 4 bases. CDR1 and CDR2 from the germline V gene are MNHEY and SMNVEV (reference sequence). CDR3 sequence reads: CASSLYRGPYGYTF. CDR3 in DNA: TGTGCCAGCAGTTTATACAGGGGGCCCTATGGCTACACCTTC.

The CDR3 nucleotides read TGTGCCAGCAGTAAGGGGGCCTTCACAGATACGCAGTATTTT. Amino acids: CASSKGAFTDTQYF. The chain is built from TRBV6-2 or TRBV6-3 and TRBJ2-3; 7 positions agree with TRBD1. The V and J ends lost 5 bases and 2 bases, in that order; junction bases with no gene match: 4. The CDR3 is made up of 14 amino acids. CDR1 and CDR2 (germline): MNHEY, SVGEGT.

The V and J genes are TRBV6-6 and TRBJ1-2, with TRBD1 as a possible D gene (6 bases). The V end lost 4 bases, the J end lost 4 bases, and 13 bases lay between the germline ends. From germline, CDR1 is MNHNY and CDR2 SVGAGI (reference sequence). The CDR3 is made up of 14 amino acids. CDR3 protein: CASSSQQGSYGYTF. In DNA form, the CDR3 reads TGTGCCAGCAGTTCACAACAGGGCAGCTATGGCTACACCTTC.

The chain carries TRBV19 and TRBJ2-7; 7 bases match TRBD2. This CDR3 comprises 16 residues. V was pared by 7 bases and J by 2 bases, with 14 bases of the junction left unmatched. Germline V gene sequence: CDR1 LNHDA, CDR2 SQIVND (reference sequence). CDR3 loop: CASIRYPGTTTYEQYF. CDR3 in DNA: TGTGCCAGTATTCGTTACCCCGGGACTACAACCTACGAGCAGTACTTC.

V gene TRBV12-5 combines with J gene TRBJ2-5, with D perhaps TRBD2 (6 bases). CDR3 length: 16 residues. The germline gives CDR1 LGHNT, CDR2 FRNRAP. The V and J ends lost 2 bases and 2 bases respectively, with 15 bases between them. The CDR3 spells CASGLSTVEGQETQYF. Written as DNA, the CDR3 is TGTGCTAGTGGTTTGTCCACAGTGGAGGGGCAAGAGACCCAGTACTTC.

This rearrangement joins TRBV24-1 to TRBJ2-7, with TRBD2 as a possible D gene (6 bases). Germline V CDR1 and CDR2: KGHDR, SFDVKD. Trimming took off 0 bases at V and 0 bases at J, with 11 bases between the two ends. This CDR3 contains 16 residues. For the CDR3, the DNA is TGTGCCACCAGTGATTTGGGGGCGGGGAGCTCCTACGAGCAGTACTTC. This codes for CATSDLGAGSSYEQYF.

The chain links TRBV27 to TRBJ1-5; 9 bases align to TRBD1. CDR3 length equals 15 residues. Germline CDR1 is MNHEY and CDR2 is SMNVEV (reference sequence). J was trimmed by 4 bases and V by 7 bases; bases with no gene match: 8. The CDR3: CASKIGQGRNQPQHF. The DNA for the CDR3 is TGTGCCAGCAAAATCGGACAGGGGAGGAATCAGCCCCAGCATTTT.

The chain joins TRBV9 to TRBJ2-7; 8 positions agree with TRBD2. J gave up 1 base and V 0 bases, and 3 bases lay outside the gene matches. From germline, CDR1 is SGDLS and CDR2 YYNGEE. The CDR3 contains 15 residues. CDR3 nucleotide sequence: TGTGCCAGCAGCGTAGGACTAGCGAGTTCCTACGAGCAGTACTTC. This encodes CASSVGLASSYEQYF.

In its sample, this clone was seen once. The J gene is TRBJ2-7, the V gene TRBV4-3; D is uncertain. V lost 1 base and J 3 bases, leaving 13 bases between the germline ends. The CDR3 is 15 amino acids. Germline V gene lookup returns CDR1 LGHNA and CDR2 YSLEER. The CDR3 reads CASSQVVGPLYEQYF. The CDR3 bases are TGCGCCAGCAGCCAAGTAGTGGGCCCACTCTACGAGCAGTACTTC.